This T cell receptor (beta chain) derives from a study of blood T cell repertoires in COVID-19. As for the study in general: Whether acute or convalescent, the COVID-19 samples came from the United States, Italy and Spain. PBMCs, B-cell-depleted T cells, or T cells were the source of the cDNA or gDNA that made up the material.

Study processing details: Estimated nucleated cell counts came from reference gene primer amplification. Assay: immunoSEQ multiplex PCR; the TCRdb copy retains only in-frame clones and omits some. V, J and clone size reflect that table, while D and trimming were determined from the DNA. The sample lists about 270,000 clones, 85% seen once, with about 14% in the top ten. Per the germline V gene, CDR1 is MRHNA and CDR2 is SNTAGT. The V gene end was trimmed by 6 bases and the J gene end by 5 bases; junction bases not matched to a gene: 6. The CDR3 sequence is 14 residues long. This clone has a single count.

This chain joins TRBV6-4 and TRBJ2-2; 7 nucleotides align to TRBD1. The sample taken for sequencing was peripheral blood. This receptor was identified in a human donor in a cohort sampled during active COVID-19. CDR3 DNA sequence: TGTGCCAGCAGCAGACAGGGTGGTACCGGGGAGCTGTTTTTT. Amino acid sequence: CASSRQGGTGELFF.